This T cell receptor beta chain was observed in a study of T-cell reconstitution after alpha-beta-depleted transplantation in children. Molecular barcoding with unique molecular identifiers was used for the TCRbeta library. TCRdb processed the PCR reads anew with MiXCR; each CDR3 protein has one entry. The sample includes about 600,000 distinct CDR3 sequences, 23% of them seen just once. Study conclusions and caveats: The authors attributed T-cell counts and diversity one year after transplant mostly to newly produced T cells. TCRbeta diversity was high at day 60 in some patients (a result of surviving recipient T cells and thymic progenitors).

This CDR3 is built from 15 residues. Germline V gene sequence: CDR1 SGHTA, CDR2 FQGNSA. The V end lost 5 bases, the J end lost 5 bases, and 18 bases lay between the germline ends. Remarks on this clonotype: As yet, its antigen is unknown.

The chain uses TRBV7-2 and TRBJ2-5, with D perhaps TRBD2 (5 bases). The sequence was collected from a boy under two years old who had a stem cell transplant for acute myeloid leukemia, so the T cells may come from the graft donor. The source was PBMCs, mostly from graft donor cells, collected 360 days after TCRalphabeta/CD19-depleted stem cell transplant. The CDR3, as DNA: TGTGCCAGCAGCCCGCTAGCAGCCAGTAGGGAGACCCAGTACTTC. It is translated as CASSPLAASRETQYF. Based on the CDR3 plus reference TRBV7-2 and TRBJ2-5, the full variable domain is GAGVSQSPSNKVTEKGKDVELRCDPISGHTALYWYRQSLGQGLEFLIYFQGNSAPDKSGLPSDRFSAERTGGSVSTLTIQRTQQEDSAVYLCASSPLAASRETQYFGPGTRLLVL.